This entry lists 31 T cell receptor beta chains sequenced from one sample in a study of CD8+ T cells in alopecia areata. Sequencing relied on a cDNA template that was reverse transcribed from extracted RNA. The data were produced by immunoSEQ multiplex PCR, yet TCRdb's version contains in-frame clones alone and is incomplete. The top ten clones hold roughly 4.5% of a sample with 100,000 to 150,000 clones, 58% of them seen once. The source was CD4+ T cells sorted from blood, collected at week 0. The receptor source for this set is a human donor with alopecia areata.

The chain has TRBV5-1 and TRBJ2-7, with 8 nucleotides matching TRBD2. This CDR3 has 15 amino acids. Losses at the gene ends were 1 base for V and 0 bases for J; bases not matched to a gene: 3. Germline CDR1 is SGHRS and CDR2 is YFSETQ. CDR3 sequence: CASSLSGGDSYEQYF. CDR3 DNA: TGCGCCAGCAGCTTGTCGGGAGGGGACTCCTACGAGCAGTACTTC.

The chain couples TRBV4-1 to TRBJ1-1, with D unresolved. V lost 5 bases and J lost 1, with 11 bases in between. The CDR3 has 14 residues. The germline CDR1 and CDR2 sequences are MGHRA and YSYEKL. CDR3 sequence (DNA): TGCGCCAGCAGCGGGCTCCTTAAGAACACTGAAGCTTTCTTT. As protein: CASSGLLKNTEAFF.

The table lists this clone with a few counts. The rearrangement uses TRBV18 and TRBJ1-4; D not certain. The CDR3 is made up of 12 amino acids. Trimming removed 3 bases from V and 5 bases from J, with 4 bases in between. Germline assignment: CDR1 KGHSH and CDR2 LQKENI. The CDR3 DNA reads as TGTGCCAGCTCACCCAGAAATGAAAAACTGTTTTTT. It encodes CASSPRNEKLFF.

The genes are TRBV28 and TRBJ2-3; no clear D gene. Germline CDR1 MDHEN, CDR2 SYDVKM. The V and J ends lost 9 bases and 6 bases respectively, with 13 bases between them. There are 12 residues in the CDR3. CDR3 nucleotides: TGTGCCAGTAAGGAAGCGATGGATACGCAGTATTTT. Translated: CASKEAMDTQYF.

The chain uses TRBV7-2 and TRBJ2-1; 9 bases fit TRBD2. The CDR3 consists of 15 residues. V trimming: 1 base; J trimming: 6 bases; junction bases outside the gene matches: 4. Germline CDR1 SGHTA, CDR2 FQGNSA. The DNA for the CDR3 is TGTGCCAGCAGCTTAGGGCGGGAGGGCGGCAATGAGCAGTTCTTC. Translated, it gives CASSLGREGGNEQFF.

The V call is TRBV4-3, the J call TRBJ1-1; D is possibly TRBD1 (5 bases). Trimming removed 0 bases from V and 4 bases from J, with 6 bases in between. The CDR3 is 13 amino acids. CDR1 is LGHNA, CDR2 YSLEER, per germline. CDR3 sequence: CASSQERGTEAFF. Here the CDR3 DNA reads TGCGCCAGCAGCCAAGAAAGGGGCACTGAAGCTTTCTTT.

The chain recombines TRBV7-3 with TRBJ2-1; TRBD2 matches 10 bases. Trimming at V came to 0 bases and at J to 7 bases, leaving 0 bases not matched to a gene. Germline V gene lookup returns CDR1 SGHTA and CDR2 FQGTGA. The CDR3 is 14 residues long. CDR3 coding DNA: TGTGCCAGCAGCTTAACTAGCGGGAGGAATGAGCAGTTCTTC. This sequence encodes CASSLTSGRNEQFF.

The table lists this clone with a few counts. This same CDR3 is encoded by further DNA sequences in the sample. The chain recombines TRBV9 with TRBJ2-3, with D unresolved. CDR1 SGDLS and CDR2 YYNGEE come from the germline V gene. The ends were cut back, 2 bases at V and 0 bases at J, with 13 bases in the middle. This CDR3 has 16 residues. CDR3 sequence: CASSVLGLASTDTQYF. The DNA for the CDR3 is TGTGCCAGCAGCGTCCTTGGGCTCGCGAGCACAGATACGCAGTATTTT.

V gene TRBV6-5 combines with J gene TRBJ2-5, with 9 bases lining up with TRBD1. Near its end, the DNA agrees better with TRBJ2-7, so the J call may be wrong. The CDR3 length is 13 residues. Germline loops: CDR1 MNHEY, CDR2 SVGAGI. CDR3 nucleotide sequence: TGTGCCAGCAGACGGGACAGGGCCCTCGAGCAGTACTTC. Its protein is CASRRDRALEQYF.

This clone was picked up a small number of times. This rearrangement joins TRBV29-1 to TRBJ2-5; 10 positions match TRBD2. CDR3 length: 13 amino acids. Per germline, CDR1 SQVTM and CDR2 ANQGSEA. Trimming at V came to 5 bases and at J to 4 bases, leaving 4 bases not matched to a gene. This CDR3 reads CSVSAGGGETQYF. The DNA for the CDR3 is TGCAGCGTTTCAGCGGGAGGGGGAGAGACCCAGTACTTC.

V usage is TRBV5-4 and J usage is TRBJ1-2; 7 positions match TRBD1. Germline V lookup: CDR1 SGHNT, CDR2 YYREEE (reference sequence). The CDR3 is 14 residues long. J was trimmed by 2 bases and V by 4 bases; bases with no gene match: 5. The CDR3 here is CASSGTGQNYGYTF. The CDR3 bases are TGTGCCAGCAGCGGAACGGGACAGAACTATGGCTACACCTTC.

This clone was observed a few times. The rearrangement links TRBV10-3 to TRBJ1-2; D possibly corresponds to TRBD1 (6 bases). Trimming removed 5 bases from V and 6 bases from J, with 13 bases in between. The CDR3 has 13 residues. CDR1 ENHRY and CDR2 SYGVKD come from the germline V gene. Written as DNA, the CDR3 is TGTGCCATCAGTCGACAGGTCGAGGATGGCTACACCTTC. Translation gives CAISRQVEDGYTF.

The CDR3 nucleotides are TGTGCCAGCAGCCTAGCGGGGGGGGATGGAGATACGCAGTATTTT. Translation: CASSLAGGDGDTQYF. The chain combines TRBV5-4 with TRBJ2-3; TRBD2 aligns across 12 bases. Germline V lookup: CDR1 SGHNT, CDR2 YYREEE (reference sequence). The CDR3 sequence is 15 residues long. The ends lost 4 bases at V and 5 bases at J; junction bases unmatched: 5.

The sample holds a few counts of this clone. This chain uses TRBV5-1 with TRBJ2-1, with D uncertain. The CDR3 has 14 residues. Germline assignment: CDR1 SGHRS and CDR2 YFSETQ. V shed 0 bases and J shed 5 bases, with 9 bases lying between them. CDR3 sequence reads: CASSLVGSHNEQFF. The CDR3 DNA sequence: TGCGCCAGCAGCTTGGTGGGCTCTCACAATGAGCAGTTCTTC.

This chain uses TRBV2 with TRBJ2-7, with 10 nucleotides matching TRBD1. There are 12 residues in the CDR3. Germline V gene lookup returns CDR1 SNHLY and CDR2 FYNNEI. The J segment lost 4 bases and the V segment lost 6 bases, leaving 0 bases of the junction unmatched. CDR3 protein: CASRDRGYEQYF. In nucleotides, the CDR3 is TGTGCCAGCAGGGACAGGGGGTACGAGCAGTACTTC.

The CDR3, as DNA: TGTGCCAGCCGTATCCGGGACAGGGGAGTAGAGGTTCGCCAGGACACTGAAGCTTTCTTT. This codes for CASRIRDRGVEVRQDTEAFF. The J gene is TRBJ1-1, the V gene TRBV4-2; 10 bases match TRBD1. From germline, CDR1 is LGHNA and CDR2 YNFKEQ. The V segment lost 8 bases and the J segment 3 bases; nucleotides outside the gene matches: 24. The CDR3 loop spans 20 amino acids.

The chain uses TRBV27 and TRBJ1-1; TRBD1 is a possible D gene (6 bases). V dropped 3 bases and J dropped 0 bases, with 8 bases sitting between them. CDR3 length: 14 residues. Germline CDR1 MNHEY, CDR2 SMNVEV (reference sequence). The CDR3 DNA is TGTGCCAGCAGTTTTCGGACAGTGAACACTGAAGCTTTCTTT. Translating it yields CASSFRTVNTEAFF.

The chain recombines TRBV7-2 with TRBJ2-7; a weak D match, TRBD2 (6 bases). Trimming removed 1 base from V and 0 bases from J, with 7 bases in between. CDR3 size: 14 residues. Germline lookup yields CDR1 SGHTA and CDR2 FQGNSA. The CDR3 is CASSLGGLSYEQYF. DNA for the CDR3: TGTGCCAGCAGCTTAGGGGGACTCTCCTACGAGCAGTACTTC.

The chain recombines TRBV4-3 with TRBJ1-1; 9 positions agree with TRBD1. J was trimmed by 5 bases and V by 3 bases; bases with no gene match: 4. From germline, CDR1 is LGHNA and CDR2 YSLEER. The CDR3 is 14 amino acids. The CDR3 here is CASSQGTGKTEAFF. The DNA of the CDR3 is TGCGCCAGCAGCCAGGGGACAGGGAAGACTGAAGCTTTCTTT.

CDR3 sequence (DNA): TGCGCCAGCAGCCAAGTTGTCAAACGGGCTGAAAAACTGTTTTTT. Amino acids: CASSQVVKRAEKLFF. This chain links TRBV4-3 with TRBJ1-4; D is uncertain. Between the trimmed V and J ends, which lost 1 base and 7 bases, there was a span of 13 bases. Germline V gene sequence: CDR1 LGHNA, CDR2 YSLEER. CDR3 size: 15 residues.

The chain couples TRBV7-8 to TRBJ2-2; D is possibly TRBD2 (5 bases). V dropped 3 bases and J dropped 6 bases, with 14 bases sitting between them. CDR3 length: 15 amino acids. Germline values: CDR1 SGHVS, CDR2 FQNEAQ. CDR3: CASSFSGGGAGELFF. Written as DNA, the CDR3 is TGTGCCAGCAGCTTCTCAGGAGGTGGGGCCGGGGAGCTGTTTTTT.

The V and J genes are TRBV7-2 and TRBJ1-1; D gene uncertain. The CDR3 is 13 amino acids. V lost 4 bases and J lost 5, with 11 bases in between. Germline CDR1 SGHTA, CDR2 FQGNSA. The CDR3 is CASSSGRRTEAFF. The CDR3 DNA is TGTGCCAGCAGCTCCGGCCGGAGAACTGAAGCTTTCTTT. The whole variable domain, remainder taken from reference TRBV7-2 and TRBJ1-1, is GAGVSQSPSNKVTEKGKDVELRCDPISGHTALYWYRQSLGQGLEFLIYFQGNSAPDKSGLPSDRFSAERTGGSVSTLTIQRTQQEDSAVYLCASSSGRRTEAFFGQGTRLTVV.

The V and J genes are TRBV30 and TRBJ2-5; D is undetermined. CDR1 and CDR2 (germline): GTSNPN, SVGIG (reference sequence). There are 13 residues in the CDR3. V lost 3 bases and J lost 2, with 10 bases in between. The CDR3 DNA is TGTGCCTGGAGCAAACAGATTCAAGAGACCCAGTACTTC. Amino acids: CAWSKQIQETQYF.

This clone was detected a few times. The V call is TRBV5-1, the J call TRBJ2-7, with 7 positions matching TRBD1. J lost 2 bases, V lost 2 bases, and 10 bases had no gene match. Per germline, CDR1 SGHRS and CDR2 YFSETQ. The CDR3 loop spans 16 amino acids. Here the CDR3 DNA reads TGCGCCAGCAGCTTACACCGGGACAGCCAAACCTACGAGCAGTACTTC. This codes for CASSLHRDSQTYEQYF.

Only a few counts were recorded for this clone. CDR3 coding DNA: TGCGCCAGCAGCCTGCGAGAGGGCGATCAGCCCCAGCATTTT. It is translated as CASSLREGDQPQHF. The genes are TRBV4-1 and TRBJ1-5; D is ambiguous. From germline, CDR1 is MGHRA and CDR2 YSYEKL. This CDR3 comprises 14 residues. V was trimmed by 4 bases and J by 5 bases, leaving 12 bases between them.

This clone was observed a few times. V gene TRBV18 combines with J gene TRBJ1-1, with D possibly TRBD1 on 5 matching bases. The germline V gene encodes CDR1 KGHSH and CDR2 LQKENI. This CDR3 region has 14 residues. Trimming left V 5 bases short and J 1 base short, with 11 bases between. This chain's CDR3 is CASSTAQGNTEAFF. CDR3 nucleotides: TGTGCCAGCTCAACCGCCCAGGGGAACACTGAAGCTTTCTTT.

CDR3 residues: CASSPTRTHNEQFF. CDR3 DNA: TGTGCCAGCAGCCCGACTAGGACCCACAATGAGCAGTTCTTC. This sequence joins TRBV11-2 and TRBJ2-1, with D possibly TRBD2 on 6 matching bases. V was trimmed by 5 bases and J by 5 bases, leaving 13 bases between them. The CDR3 is 14 amino acids. Germline V gene sequence: CDR1 SGHAT, CDR2 FQNNGV.

CDR3 sequence (DNA): TGTGCCAGCAGTGCCGGTGGCAGGGGGCTCTACGAGCAGTACTTC. Translated: CASSAGGRGLYEQYF. This chain joins TRBV2 and TRBJ2-7; 8 nucleotides match TRBD1. The CDR3 covers 15 residues. Germline V lookup: CDR1 SNHLY, CDR2 FYNNEI. Losses at the gene ends were 4 bases for V and 3 bases for J; bases not matched to a gene: 8.

The chain combines TRBV2 with TRBJ2-3; 12 positions match TRBD2. Per the germline V gene, CDR1 is SNHLY and CDR2 is FYNNEI. With V trimmed by 3 bases and J by 4 bases, 8 bases remained unmatched. The CDR3 length is 17 residues. This CDR3 is CASSDGLAGTFADTQYF. DNA for the CDR3: TGTGCCAGCAGTGACGGACTAGCGGGAACTTTCGCAGATACGCAGTATTTT.

The rearrangement joins TRBV10-3 to TRBJ1-2, with a tentative D call TRBD1 (5 bases). Germline-derived CDR1 and CDR2 are ENHRY and SYGVKD. The CDR3 spans 13 residues. The V end lost 6 bases, the J end lost 6 bases, and 14 bases lay between the germline ends. The DNA for the CDR3 is TGTGCCATCAGGGGGGGAAAAGATAATGGCTACACCTTC. It encodes CAIRGGKDNGYTF.

This sequence joins TRBV25-1 and TRBJ1-4, with unresolved D. The CDR3 extends over 15 amino acids. In germline, CDR1 is MGHDK, CDR2 SYGVNS. V was shortened by 4 bases and J by 5 bases, with 14 bases between the two germline ends. CDR3: CASSVVDNKNEKLFF. CDR3 DNA: TGTGCCAGCAGTGTGGTCGACAACAAAAATGAAAAACTGTTTTTT.